This TCR beta chain was identified in a study of blood T cell repertoires in COVID-19. Trimming cost V 3 bases and J 6 bases, with 15 bases left between them. Germline values: CDR1 SGHRS, CDR2 YFSETQ. The CDR3 is made up of 15 amino acids. Data came from immunoSEQ multiplex PCR; TCRdb stores just in-frame clones and leaves some out. The table has 200,000 to 250,000 clones, 85% to 90% seen once. This sequence originates from a woman aged 45-59 years with COVID-19, enrolled during active disease. The specimen was peripheral blood. The chain recombines TRBV5-1 with TRBJ2-2, with D possibly TRBD1 on 6 matching bases. The CDR3 region is CASSSRQVGAGELFF. CDR3 in DNA: TGCGCCAGCAGCTCGAGACAGGTCGGGGCCGGGGAGCTGTTTTTT.